This T cell receptor beta chain was captured in a study of Graves' ophthalmopathy and Graves' hyperthyroidism. Study summary: Stable hyperthyroidism referred to disease that showed no ophthalmopathy within 18 months of follow-up. Whole-study findings and limits: Appearing in blood as well were most expanded thyroid clonotypes above 0.001 frequency.

Certain patients were not enrolled. These were patients with other autoimmune diseases, uncontrolled infections, pregnancy or lactation. Symptoms, serum thyroxine and TRAb, thyroid ultrasound, and orbital computed tomography formed the diagnostic basis. This clonotype was observed many times. Its matching antigen is unknown. Beta-chain TCR CDR3 regions were amplified from RNA transcripts. Second-round multiplex PCR came after first-round RT-PCR with HTBI primers. TCRdb reprocessed the multiplex PCR reads via MiXCR and lists one record per CDR3 protein. The table lists around 1,200,000 distinct CDR3 sequences, about two fifths of them singletons. The sequencing input was peripheral blood or thyroid tissue (not recorded which). The sequence was collected from an adult man with Graves' hyperthyroidism.

The CDR3 loop reads CASSHIAGGDGSPLHF. The CDR3 region has the DNA TGCGCCAGCAGCCATATAGCAGGGGGAGATGGTTCACCCCTCCACTTT. This chain connects TRBV4-1 to TRBJ1-6; 7 nucleotides agree with TRBD1. The CDR3 is 16 amino acids. Germline-derived CDR1 and CDR2 are MGHRA and YSYEKL. V trimming: 3 bases; J trimming: 9 bases; junction bases outside the gene matches: 11.